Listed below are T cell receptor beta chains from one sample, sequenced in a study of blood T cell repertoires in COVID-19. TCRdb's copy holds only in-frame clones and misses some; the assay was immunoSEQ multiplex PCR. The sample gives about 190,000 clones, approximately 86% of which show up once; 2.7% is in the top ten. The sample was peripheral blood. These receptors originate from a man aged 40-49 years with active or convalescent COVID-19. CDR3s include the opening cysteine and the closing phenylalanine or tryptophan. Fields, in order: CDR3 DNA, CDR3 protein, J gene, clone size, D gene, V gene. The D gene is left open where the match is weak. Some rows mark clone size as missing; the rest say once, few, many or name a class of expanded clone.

TGTGCCAGCAGTGATTCCCGAACTCGCTACACCTTC	CASSDSRTRYTF	TRBJ1-2	NA	NA	TRBV2
TGTGCCAGTGTCAGGGGGACTAATGAAAAACTGTTTTTT	CASVRGTNEKLFF	TRBJ1-4	NA	TRBD1	TRBV18
TGTGCCAGCAGCTTAACCGCGGGGGGGCCGGATACGCAGTATTTT	CASSLTAGGPDTQYF	TRBJ2-3	once	TRBD2	TRBV7-9
TGTGCCAGGAGGTCCAGGGGGCGGGAGACCCAGTACTTC	CARRSRGRETQYF	TRBJ2-5	NA	TRBD1	TRBV2
TGCGCCAGCAGCCTGAGCACAGATACGCAGTATTTT	CASSLSTDTQYF	TRBJ2-3	NA	NA	TRBV5-1
TGCGCCAGCAGCCATGGTGAGGGCTACGAGCAGTACTTC	CASSHGEGYEQYF	TRBJ2-7	NA	NA	TRBV4-1
TGCGCCAGCAGTGAGTCGAAAGGGGGACAGGGGTATGGCTACACCTTC	CASSESKGGQGYGYTF	TRBJ1-2	NA	TRBD1	TRBV10-2
TGTGCCAGCAGGGGACAGGGGGCAGGCACAGATACGCAGTATTTT	CASRGQGAGTDTQYF	TRBJ2-3	NA	TRBD1	TRBV4-2
TGCGCCAGCAGCCCCTCCGGGGGGACAGGCCCCACCAGCTACAATGAGCAGTTCTTC	CASSPSGGTGPTSYNEQFF	TRBJ2-1	NA	NA	TRBV4-1
TGTGCCAGCAGCTTAGGACTAGCGGGGAGCTACCAAGAGACCCAGTACTTC	CASSLGLAGSYQETQYF	TRBJ2-5	NA	TRBD2	TRBV7-6
TGTGCCAGCGGACTAGCGGGCAATGAGCAGTTCTTC	CASGLAGNEQFF	TRBJ2-1	NA	TRBD2	TRBV28
TGTGCCAGCAGCTCCGGGACAGGGGCTGGGGCCAACGTCCTGACTTTC	CASSSGTGAGANVLTF	TRBJ2-6	NA	TRBD1	TRBV28
TGTGCCAGCAGCTACAGGGTTTCACCCCTCCACTTT	CASSYRVSPLHF	TRBJ1-6	NA	NA	TRBV13
TGTGCCAGCAGCACAGGGGGGTACAATCAGCCCCAGCATTTT	CASSTGGYNQPQHF	TRBJ1-5	NA	TRBD1	TRBV28
TGTGCCAGCAGTGTCGAGGGAGGAGGGTACAATGAGCAGTTCTTC	CASSVEGGGYNEQFF	TRBJ2-1	few	NA	TRBV6-4
TGTGCCACCAGCAGCGGGGTTTTGGGCGAGCAGTACTTC	CATSSGVLGEQYF	TRBJ2-7	NA	NA	TRBV15
TGTGCCAGCAGCGGTGGTTTGGGACAGGGGTACTATGGCTACACCTTC	CASSGGLGQGYYGYTF	TRBJ1-2	once	TRBD1	TRBV11-3
TGCGCCAGCAGCCAAGTCGAAAGGGGGCTTGTGCGGGGCATTAGCACAGATACGCAGTATTTT	CASSQVERGLVRGISTDTQYF	TRBJ2-3	NA	NA	TRBV4-1
TGTGCCAGCAGCCCCGCGGGGGGGGTGAGCATTCAGTACTTC	CASSPAGGVSIQYF	TRBJ2-4	NA	TRBD2	TRBV5-4
TGTGCCAGCAGATCCCCTACTAATGAAAAACTGTTTTTT	CASRSPTNEKLFF	TRBJ1-4	NA	NA	TRBV28
TGTGCCAGCAGTTTGAGGGAAAGACAGCCCCAGCATTTT	CASSLRERQPQHF	TRBJ1-5	NA	NA	TRBV12-3/TRBV12-4
TGTGCCAGCAGCGACCGGGACAGCAATTCACCCCTCCACTTT	CASSDRDSNSPLHF	TRBJ1-6	once	TRBD1	TRBV9
TGTGCCAGCAGAGCCGGGACAAATGTCGGCTACACCTTC	CASRAGTNVGYTF	TRBJ1-2	NA	NA	TRBV6-5
TGTGCCAGTGCGCGGAGGGAATCAACTAATGAAAAACTGTTTTTT	CASARRESTNEKLFF	TRBJ1-4	NA	NA	TRBV19
TGTGCCAGCAGTTACACGGGGGGGGAGCCTAGGTCCACAGATACGCAGTATTTT	CASSYTGGEPRSTDTQYF	TRBJ2-3	NA	TRBD2	TRBV6-2/TRBV6-3
TGTGCCAGCAGTTACTCGGCACAGGGGAGAAGTGCCGGGGAGCTGTTTTTT	CASSYSAQGRSAGELFF	TRBJ2-2	NA	TRBD1	TRBV6-2/TRBV6-3
TGTGCCAGCAGTGATGGCGGGGGAAGATACAATGAGCAGTTCTTC	CASSDGGGRYNEQFF	TRBJ2-1	NA	TRBD2	TRBV6-4
TGTGCCATCAGTGTAGGAGGGACTTTGAGAAACACCATATATTTT	CAISVGGTLRNTIYF	TRBJ1-3	NA	NA	TRBV10-3
TGCGCCAGCAGCCAAGATAGAGCTGCTGGAAACACCATATATTTT	CASSQDRAAGNTIYF	TRBJ1-3	once	NA	TRBV4-3
TGTGCCAGCACCCAAAGCGGGACAGGGGTTTACGAGCAGTACTTC	CASTQSGTGVYEQYF	TRBJ2-7	NA	TRBD1	TRBV6-6
TGTGCCAGCAGTCCCCGTCAGAGTTACCTAGGGGGCGGCAATCAGCCCCAGCATTTT	CASSPRQSYLGGGNQPQHF	TRBJ1-5	NA	TRBD1	TRBV6-6
TGTGCCAGCAGCTTAATTGCGGGGGGCAACACCGGGGAGCTGTTTTTT	CASSLIAGGNTGELFF	TRBJ2-2	NA	TRBD2	TRBV7-3
TGTGCCAGCAGTGCCAGGGGTTGGGCTGAAGCTTTCTTT	CASSARGWAEAFF	TRBJ1-1	few	NA	TRBV2
TGTGCCAGCAGCTTAGGTGGGGCACGAGGAAACACCATATATTTT	CASSLGGARGNTIYF	TRBJ1-3	once	NA	TRBV7-6
TGCGCCAGCAGCTCTGAGGTCAATGAGCAGTTCTTC	CASSSEVNEQFF	TRBJ2-1	NA	NA	TRBV5-1
TGTGCCAGCTCGCCCAGGGTCCCAGATACGCAGTATTTT	CASSPRVPDTQYF	TRBJ2-3	NA	NA	TRBV18
TGCGCCAGCAGCCAGGCGGGGGTTGAAAAACTGTTTTTT	CASSQAGVEKLFF	TRBJ1-4	once	NA	TRBV4-1
TGCGCCAGCAGTTCCCTCCAGGCAAGAAAGCCCCAGCATTTT	CASSSLQARKPQHF	TRBJ1-5	NA	NA	TRBV23-1
TGTGCCAGCAGCCAAAGTCACGCAGTGGCTTTCTTT	CASSQSHAVAFF	TRBJ1-1	NA	NA	TRBV3-1/TRBV3-2
TGTGCCAGCAGCTTGGCAGGGTTGGAAGCCCAGCATTTT	CASSLAGLEAQHF	TRBJ1-5	NA	NA	TRBV7-8
TGCGCCAGCAGCCAAGAGGGCCGGTATGGCTACACCTTC	CASSQEGRYGYTF	TRBJ1-2	NA	NA	TRBV4-1
TGCGCCAGCAAGGTAGCGACGAACACCGGGGAGCTGTTTTTT	CASKVATNTGELFF	TRBJ2-2	NA	NA	TRBV5-1
TGTGCCATCAGTCCGGGACAGGGATTCGAGCAGTACTTC	CAISPGQGFEQYF	TRBJ2-7	NA	TRBD1	TRBV10-3
TGTGCCAGCTCACCCGCGACAGTTTCCAATCAGCCCCAGCATTTT	CASSPATVSNQPQHF	TRBJ1-5	NA	NA	TRBV18